The following is a T cell receptor beta chain sequence with its context. In germline, CDR1 is SGHRS, CDR2 YFSETQ. The V end was cut by 0 bases, the J end by 4 bases, with 7 bases between. The CDR3 runs to 13 residues. The record originates from a study of blood T cell repertoires in COVID-19. Original processing methods: How many nucleated cells were present was estimated from reference gene primer amplification. Produced via immunoSEQ multiplex PCR; TCRdb's table is partial and in-frame only. V, J and clone size were drawn from that table, and D and trimming were deduced from the DNA. The sample carries around 160,000 clones, 85% recorded once.

The clonotype originates from a woman between 35 and 50 years old with active or convalescent COVID-19. The material sequenced was peripheral blood. The chain combines TRBV5-1 with TRBJ1-1; D not certain. The DNA of the CDR3 is TGCGCCAGCAGCTTGGGGCGAGGCACTGAAGCTTTCTTT. Its translation: CASSLGRGTEAFF.